This T cell receptor beta chain was retrieved from a study of cytomegalovirus exposure and HLA in healthy donors (dated by TCRdb to about 2017). The study in broad terms: In an earlier analysis of 587 of the donors, around 290 Gb of sequence data and 117 million unique TCR beta sequences from roughly 180 million T cells were reported. In an earlier analysis of a few hundred of the donors, high-throughput TCR beta sequencing was used to judge whether each TCR beta V gene segment behaved as functional or pseudogenic. To predict cytomegalovirus infection status, the study combined high-throughput TCR immunosequencing, statistical association of individual TCRs with disease status, and machine learning. In addition to the first cohort of roughly 670 subjects, a separate validation cohort of 120 different subjects was used. The number of donors typed differed by locus, with roughly 629-640 for A, B, C, DRB1 and DQB1, 522 for DQA1, under 610 for DPA1, and around 460 for DPB1. HLA typing included class I and class II loci at four-digit resolution. Donor age, sex, ethnicity and CMV serostatus were compiled together with the repertoire data. On average, around 230,000 unique TCR beta nucleotide sequences were sequenced per donor among fewer than 500 genotyped donors of the cohort, with around 19% of those sequences being non-productive. Four to six DR-DQ haplotypes were handled as single units for association and clustering, since linkage in the cohort was strong. Of the 398 genotyped donors, 65% to 90% were placed in the genetic ancestry cluster associated with self-reported Caucasian donors. Rather than using new phenotypic data, the later analysis identified candidate immune exposures from TCR beta sequences and from how often those sequences occurred across donors. The study aimed to test whether signatures of past pathogen exposure could be identified by cataloging public T cell receptors. A later genetic analysis used genome-wide SNP genotypes for about 65% of the 666 donors, treating that subset as a discovery cohort. An early release that covered several hundred HLA-typed donors contained about 300 gigabases of sequencing data and 70 million to 100 million unique TCR sequences. All discovery cohort repertoires had been generated on a single sequencing platform. The study profiled the T cell repertoires of more than 500 subjects by immunosequencing and related them to cytomegalovirus serostatus. In a later analysis, previously published TCR beta repertoires from 500 to 750 donors were re-analyzed and high-resolution HLA genotyping was added so that TCR occurrence patterns could be studied. What the authors observed across the whole study: An earlier analysis of approximately 540 of the donors showed that most TCR beta V segments appeared in productive rearrangements either about 87% or about 30% of the time, which broadly matched IMGT annotations. A further reported finding was that TCR beta sequences accurately predicted the HLA-A and HLA-B alleles for most subjects in the first cohort. Presence/absence analyses assumed roughly uniform sequencing depth across donors, an assumption that may not hold. A later genetic analysis associated a missense DCLRE1C variant with V-gene and J-gene trimming of TCR beta chains, and an independent cohort replicated the association. Because the 87-base-pair reads could not distinguish some IMGT-functional V segments, including TRBV6-2 and TRBV6-3, those segments were excluded. HLA typing was unavailable for some donors at each locus, so association tests used only the typed subset. Strong co-occurrence of HLA alleles, especially DR and DQ, made assigning TCR associations to individual alleles difficult. A later analysis found that HLA-associated TCR beta chains were more clonally expanded and had lower generation probabilities than equally common non-associated chains. A cluster of highly shared sequence variants was judged likely to represent a technical artifact of the sequencing pipeline. Most CMV-associated TCR beta chains appeared to be HLA-restricted in a later analysis, and the HLA associations seemed to be driven largely by CMV exposure. At a false discovery rate of 0.05, a later analysis linked about 17,000 TCR beta sequences to specific HLA alleles. The authors suggested that the approach could potentially be generalized to other disease states and immunological phenotypes. Correlated functional status among segregating V segments might be attributable to linkage disequilibrium, but an unknown experimental factor could not be ruled out. The cohort was sequenced for TCR beta chains only, and without alpha or paired-chain data the features that could be detected were limited. In a later analysis, several top co-occurrence clusters were reported to appear linked to parvovirus B19, influenza, CMV and Epstein-Barr virus. Compared with the roughly 720-donor mean, donors in an Asian-associated ancestry cluster had fewer N-insertions in productive TCRs, according to a later genetic analysis. Most TCR sequences were observed very rarely across donors, whereas some public TCRs were present in many individuals. The classifier was reported to diagnose cytomegalovirus status with high specificity and sensitivity in both the original cohort and the validation cohort. In a later analysis, TCR association rates were found to vary across HLA loci, with the most associated TCRs seen for DRB1 alleles and the fewest for HLA-C alleles. For the cohort, immune exposure information was limited to CMV serostatus. A total of 164 TCR beta chains were listed by the study as associated with cytomegalovirus. Because counts were too low, roughly 18 rarely observed V segments, including chromosome 9 orphons, were left out of the earlier analysis of 500 to 750 of the donors. In vitro tests confirmed that a few of the cytomegalovirus-associated TCR beta chains recognize cytomegalovirus antigens.

Details on this clone: The antigen it recognizes is unknown. Nothing much larger sits one base from this clone, and base qualities are not available.

The library relied on the immunoSEQ multiplex PCR assay. A mixture of 60 forward primers for TCR Vbeta segments and 13 reverse primers for TCR Jbeta segments was used in the multiplex PCR. Amplification of the CDR3 region of rearranged TCR beta genes was performed with a multiplex PCR assay on genomic DNA. The Illumina HiSeq System was used to sequence the amplified TCR beta libraries as 87-base-pair reads. The original pipeline was this. A later analysis counted some 80 million unique TCR beta chains across the 666 repertoires, and around 9.9 million of these chains were shared by at least two donors. Raw reads were error-corrected and collapsed into unique sequences by a nearest-neighbor algorithm in which closely related sequences were merged to remove PCR and sequencing errors. To assign V, D and J gene segments, CDR3 sequences were aligned to IMGT reference sequences. For a sequence to be retained, a match of at least six nucleotides to both a V gene segment and a J gene segment was required. A rearrangement was called productive if the CDR3 had no stop codons and remained in frame with V and J, and every other rearrangement was called non-productive. Following IMGT convention, CDR3 was defined as the stretch from the second conserved V-encoded cysteine to the conserved J-encoded phenylalanine. The earlier analysis of about 640 of the donors excluded any sequence lacking an unambiguous match to a single V gene segment. In an earlier analysis of 587 of the donors, V segments were called functional above 56.7% productive rearrangements and were called segregating when the between-donor standard deviation exceeded 5%. A statistical classification framework was developed to diagnose cytomegalovirus status using the catalog of TCR beta chain sequences. V and J gene assignment, in a later analysis, came from comparing TCR nucleotide sequences with IMGT/GENE-DB human TR gene sequences. The TCRdist pipeline was used in a later analysis to assign CDR3 sequences and most-parsimonious VDJ recombination scenarios. In a later analysis, every TCR beta chain was defined by the combination of its CDR3 amino acid sequence and its V-gene family, and reads without a unique V-gene family were dropped. As a way to deal with suspected cross-contamination and a sequencing artifact, a later analysis dropped over 550 nucleotide sequences that were highly shared and had low generation probability. In a later analysis, a clonal expansion index for each public chain was calculated from normalized within-repertoire ranks of inferred template counts. In a later analysis, generation probabilities were computed with a VDJ recombination model fitted to out-of-frame rearrangements, and the resulting probabilities were checked against IGoR. In a later analysis, TCR-TCR, TCR-HLA and TCR-CMV co-occurrence was scored with hypergeometric tests, and a repertoire-size bias correction was applied to TCR pairs. A later analysis estimated false discovery rates by permuting HLA or CMV assignments 20 times. In a later analysis, co-occurring TCRs were grouped with DBSCAN, and TCRdist sequence similarity was added when clustering was performed within HLA-allele-positive subsets. Co-occurrence clustering excluded repertoires with fewer than 30,000 or more than 120,000 public chains, plus five with anomalous nucleotide sharing. Imported from immuneACCESS, the table was reduced by TCRdb to in-frame sequences with V and J called. These copies leave out some clones; in studies compared against another copy, an unresolved V gene accounts for under half, and the cause of the remainder is not known. Clone size and V and J calls were adopted from that table, with D and trimming inferred from the DNA. This sample is represented by 190,000 or so clones; 75% to 90% of them were singletons. The top ten clones comprise 1.5% to 2% of the sample.

CDR1 MDHEN and CDR2 SYDVKM were looked up in the germline V gene. V and J are truncated by 3 bases and 4 bases respectively, leaving an intervening sequence of 16 bases. Reading from cysteine to phenylalanine, the CDR3 counts 16 amino acids. Only the CDR3 DNA stays, 48 bases, in frame from base 1. In total, roughly 710 healthy bone marrow donors made up the cohort. All cohort members were sampled while nominally healthy, although unrecorded immune exposures were likely present. The donor was CMV seronegative and belonged to the group of more than 300 seronegative cohort members. A peripheral blood sample was collected from each donor, and TCR beta sequencing was performed on peripheral blood mononuclear cells. Genomic DNA extraction from the blood cell samples was performed with the Qiagen DNeasy Blood Extraction Kit.

The rearrangement joined TRBV28 to TRBJ1-5, with TRBD1 as a weak D call on 6 bases. Input material: PBMCs. The sequence was obtained from a man between 45 and 60 years old in good health and CMV-seronegative. The DNA sequence is given as TGTGCCAGCAGTTTGGGGGCCAACCCTCGGAATCAGCCCCAGCATTTT. This yields the protein CASSLGANPRNQPQHF.